This T cell receptor beta chain emerged from a study of cytomegalovirus exposure and HLA in healthy donors. Broader study findings: Researchers counted 164 TCR beta chains as cytomegalovirus-associated. In vitro, a few CMV-associated chains proved specific for CMV antigens.

With respect to this clone: Antigen: not known. An end of the junction does not agree with germline; a read error may underlie this.

CDR1 and CDR2 (germline): ENHRY, SYGVKD. This CDR3 is 15 amino acids long. The donors were part of the validation cohort of 120 subjects. That cohort was separate from the first cohort, which comprised roughly 670 subjects. Assay: immunoSEQ multiplex PCR; the TCRdb copy retains only in-frame clones and omits some. Among roughly 50,000 clones listed, under 95% were seen once. The TCR originated in a young man in good health and CMV-seronegative. The chain employs TRBV10-3 and TRBJ1-1; a weak D match, TRBD1 (6 bases). The sequenced sample consisted of PBMCs. The CDR3 DNA is TGTGCCATCAGTGAGTCCCAGGGGCTGAACCCTGAAGCTTTCTTT. Amino acids: CAISESQGLNPEAFF.